The sequence of this TCR beta chain was determined in a study of cytomegalovirus exposure and HLA in healthy donors. Points from the study as a whole: TCR beta sequences numbering over 15,000 were associated with HLA alleles at 0.05 false discovery rate in a later analysis. One variant, a missense change in DCLRE1C, was linked in a later analysis to TCR beta V- and J-gene trimming. Researchers reported from a later analysis that most CMV-associated TCR beta chains appeared HLA-restricted.

The CDR3 spans 15 residues. The V gene lost 0 bases and the J gene lost 7 bases, with 16 bases spanning the gap. CDR1 and CDR2 (germline): SGHRS, YFSETQ. Primers for the PCR totalled 60 Vbeta and 13 Jbeta. In the original analysis: Unique TCR beta chains totaled roughly 79 million in a later count, with around 11 million of them shared. The table came from immunoSEQ multiplex PCR; TCRdb's copy has only in-frame clones and leaves some out. The D gene and trimming were derived from the DNA, and the V and J assignments and clone size from that table. This sample carries about 180,000 clones, more than 70% of them seen once, and the ten largest clones take around 1.4%. A word on this clone: The antigen is undetermined.

The source material was PBMCs. The receptor's source is a girl aged 10-17 years in good health and CMV-seropositive. The chain links TRBV5-1 to TRBJ1-1, with D uncertain. The CDR3 here is CASSLEMGPTDEAFF. CDR3 DNA: TGCGCCAGCAGCTTGGAAATGGGCCCCACGGATGAAGCTTTCTTT.